These T cell receptor beta chains were read from a single sample in a study of vaccination effects on CD4 cells after COVID-19. The protocol was immunoSEQ multiplex PCR, while the TCRdb copy is restricted to in-frame clones and leaves out a portion. Found here are tens of thousands of clones, around 70% of them singletons; the top ten hold roughly 3%. Their antigens remain unidentified. The source was CD4+ T cells from PBMCs cultured with SARS-CoV-2 spike peptides, collected before COVID-19 vaccination. The source of these receptors is a human donor who received a COVID-19 vaccine. CDR3s include the opening cysteine and the closing phenylalanine or tryptophan. The D gene is left open where the match is weak. Not every row has a clone size; where given, it reads once, few, many or a size class.

>TRBJ2-2|-|-|TRBV11-3
CASSLGPGELFF
TGTGCCAGCAGCTTAGGTCCCGGGGAGCTGTTTTTT
>TRBJ2-2|-|-|TRBV6-4
CASSGVRTGELFF
TGTGCCAGCAGTGGAGTTCGGACCGGGGAGCTGTTTTTT
>TRBJ2-7|-|-|TRBV2
CASRGHYEQYF
TGTGCCAGCAGGGGACACTACGAGCAGTACTTC
>TRBJ2-1|-|TRBD2|TRBV5-1
CARVEKGLAGGGDNEQFF
TGCGCCAGGGTAGAAAAGGGACTAGCGGGAGGTGGAGACAATGAGCAGTTCTTC
>TRBJ1-1|-|-|TRBV6-2/TRBV6-3
CASSFRFLGTEAFF
TGTGCCAGCAGTTTTCGCTTTTTGGGCACTGAAGCTTTCTTT
>TRBJ1-4|-|TRBD1|TRBV6-5
CASSYSIRGREKLFF
TGTGCCAGCAGTTACTCGATCAGGGGGCGTGAAAAACTGTTTTTT
>TRBJ1-2|-|-|TRBV20-1
CSASGRYGYTF
TGCAGTGCTAGTGGTCGTTATGGCTACACCTTC
>TRBJ2-2|-|-|TRBV2
CASSEFWPSSGELFF
TGTGCCAGCAGTGAATTTTGGCCCTCCAGCGGGGAGCTGTTTTTT
>TRBJ2-7|few|-|TRBV10-3
CAIMKGQYEQYF
TGTGCCATAATGAAAGGACAGTACGAGCAGTACTTC
>TRBJ2-5|-|-|TRBV10-2
CASSEWERETQYF
TGCGCCAGCAGTGAATGGGAGAGAGAGACCCAGTACTTC
>TRBJ2-3|-|-|TRBV6-1
CASSEQSQYF
TGTGCCAGCAGTGAACAGAGTCAGTATTTT
>TRBJ2-4|-|-|TRBV2
CASYRVLAKNIQYF
TGTGCCAGCTACAGAGTGCTAGCCAAAAACATTCAGTACTTC
>TRBJ1-2|-|-|TRBV30
CAWSVQGEGNYGYTF
TGTGCCTGGAGTGTACAAGGGGAGGGTAACTATGGCTACACCTTC
>TRBJ2-2|-|TRBD1|TRBV11-2
CASSPGQVWPGELFF
TGTGCCAGCAGCCCCGGACAGGTCTGGCCCGGGGAGCTGTTTTTT
>TRBJ1-1|-|TRBD1|TRBV10-2
CASTMDRGRTEAFF
TGCGCCAGCACCATGGACAGGGGGAGAACTGAAGCTTTCTTT
>TRBJ1-2|-|-|TRBV9
CASSVGTDPTLNYGYTF
TGTGCCAGCAGCGTGGGGACCGACCCTACTCTAAACTATGGCTACACCTTC
>TRBJ1-5|few|-|TRBV5-8
CASSFGGYSNQPQHF
TGTGCCAGCAGCTTTGGGGGGTATAGCAATCAGCCCCAGCATTTT
>TRBJ1-6|once|TRBD1|TRBV18
CASSPAGGQLKGINSPLHF
TGTGCCAGCTCACCCGCTGGGGGACAGTTAAAGGGGATCAATTCACCCCTCCACTTT
>TRBJ1-2|few|TRBD1|TRBV6-1
CASSEGTGVSEGYTF
TGTGCCAGCAGTGAAGGTACAGGGGTCTCAGAAGGCTACACCTTC
>TRBJ2-7|-|-|TRBV7-2
CASKQRNGYEQYF
TGTGCCAGCAAACAGCGGAACGGCTACGAGCAGTACTTC
>TRBJ1-6|-|TRBD1|TRBV20-1
CSASDPGQGNSPLHF
TGCAGTGCTAGTGATCCGGGACAGGGGAATTCACCCCTCCACTTT
>TRBJ1-4|-|TRBD1|TRBV10-3
CAIRAGQDNEKLFF
TGTGCCATCAGGGCTGGACAGGATAATGAAAAACTGTTTTTT
>TRBJ1-1|-|-|TRBV14
CASSHRAEAFF
TGTGCCAGCAGCCACCGGGCGGAAGCTTTCTTT
>TRBJ2-2|-|TRBD2|TRBV4-1
CASSQAGAGGNTGELFF
TGCGCCAGCAGCCAAGCGGGAGCGGGAGGGAACACCGGGGAGCTGTTTTTT
>TRBJ2-2|-|-|TRBV29-1
CSVGASAGNTGELFF
TGCAGCGTTGGAGCATCAGCGGGGAACACCGGGGAGCTGTTTTTT